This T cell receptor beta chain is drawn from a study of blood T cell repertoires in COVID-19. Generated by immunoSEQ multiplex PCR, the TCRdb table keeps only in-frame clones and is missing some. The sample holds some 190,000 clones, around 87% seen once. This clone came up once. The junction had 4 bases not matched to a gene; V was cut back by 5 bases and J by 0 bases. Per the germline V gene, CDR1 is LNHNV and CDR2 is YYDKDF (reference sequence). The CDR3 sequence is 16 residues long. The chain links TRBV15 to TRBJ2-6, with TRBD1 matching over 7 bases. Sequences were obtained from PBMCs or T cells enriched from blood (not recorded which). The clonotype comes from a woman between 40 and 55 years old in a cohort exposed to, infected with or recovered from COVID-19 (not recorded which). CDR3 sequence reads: CATSGDSISGANVLTF. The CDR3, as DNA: TGTGCCACCAGCGGGGACAGTATCTCTGGGGCCAACGTCCTGACTTTC.